These 4 T cell receptor beta chains were sequenced from one sample in a study of blood T cells in healthy people across ages. Together with a sample-barcoded 5' primer, a J-beta primer mix was included in a second PCR lasting about 6 to 11 cycles. TCRdb used MiXCR to reprocess the 5' RACE reads, holding one entry per CDR3 protein. The sample has around 1.5 million distinct CDR3 sequences, 34% seen once; the top ten hold around 11%. Sequenced: blood. These receptor sequences come from a woman aged 25-40 years in good health.

This clonotype was observed a handful of times. J is TRBJ1-2 and V is TRBV11-2; perhaps TRBD1 as D (5 bases). There are 13 residues in the CDR3. The V gene's germline CDR1 is SGHAT and CDR2 FQNNGV. V was clipped by 3 bases and J by 6 bases, with 11 bases between them. The CDR3 loop reads CASSLRGLDGYTF. CDR3 nucleotides: TGTGCCAGCAGCTTGAGGGGCCTGGATGGCTACACCTTC.

CDR3 loop: CASRSTSANDEQYF. DNA for the CDR3: TGTGCCAGCAGGTCGACTAGCGCTAACGACGAGCAGTACTTC. The rearrangement joins TRBV28 to TRBJ2-4; 8 nucleotides align to TRBD2. The J call is doubtful: the DNA matches TRBJ2-7 better. Germline CDR1 MDHEN, CDR2 SYDVKM. This CDR3 contains 14 residues.

This clonotype has more than one count but fewer than ten. This chain joins TRBV5-6 and TRBJ2-7, with D hard to call. CDR3 length equals 13 residues. Trimming stripped 4 bases from V and 7 bases from J, with 15 bases between. Germline V gene data show CDR1 as SGHDT and CDR2 as YYEEEE. The CDR3: CASSPAGLGEQYF. CDR3 nucleotides: TGTGCCAGCAGCCCAGCAGGTCTAGGGGAGCAGTACTTC.

This clonotype has more than one count but fewer than ten. The chain uses TRBV30 and TRBJ2-7; D is possibly TRBD1 (5 bases). The CDR3 has 11 amino acids. Looked up from germline, CDR1 is GTSNPN and CDR2 is SVGIG (reference sequence). The CDR3 DNA is TGTGCTACGGACAACGCCTACGAGCAGTACTTC. Protein product: CATDNAYEQYF.